This T cell receptor beta chain emerged from a study of blood T cell repertoires in COVID-19. Study as a whole: Samples of COVID-19 (acute and convalescent) were obtained from the United States, Italy and Spain.

Repertoires were generated with immunoSEQ multiplex PCR, while TCRdb's copy carries only in-frame clones and drops some. The sample has some 140,000 clones, about 73% seen once. V was clipped by 2 bases and J by 0 bases, with 6 bases between them. Germline V gene sequence: CDR1 MNHEY, CDR2 SVGAGI. The CDR3 is 14 residues long. J is TRBJ2-3 and V is TRBV6-5, with D perhaps TRBD1 (5 bases). Input material: peripheral blood. The TCR was taken from a man aged 80 or over with acute or convalescent COVID-19. The CDR3 DNA sequence: TGTGCCAGCAGTTACCAGGGAAGCACAGATACGCAGTATTTT. Translating it yields CASSYQGSTDTQYF.